This TCR beta chain was identified during a study of post-analysis software for immune sequencing data. Findings and limits, study-wide: Roughly five TRBV segments appeared more often in patients than in controls, and TRBV5-6, TRBV5-1 and TRBV20-1 were among these.

Unique molecular identifiers featured in each of the TCR beta cDNA libraries. Each CDR3 protein gets one entry after TCRdb re-called the PCR reads with MiXCR. The repertoire holds 450,000 or so distinct CDR3 sequences, roughly 46% seen once, with 9% to 13% in the top ten. In regard to this clonotype: No antigen is known for it.

V lost 0 bases and J 6 bases, leaving 20 bases between the germline ends. Germline values: CDR1 SGHRS, CDR2 YFSETQ. This CDR3 is 17 amino acids long. The chain joins TRBV5-1 to TRBJ2-3, with D maybe TRBD2 (6 bases). Sequencing was performed on blood. This sequence was found in a girl between 10 and 17 years old with multiple sclerosis. The CDR3 nucleotides read TGCGCCAGCAGCTTGGACTTCGGGGGATTGATGTCGGATACGCAGTATTTT. As protein: CASSLDFGGLMSDTQYF.